These 8 T cell receptor beta chains were sequenced from one sample in a study of T cell clonality in common variable immunodeficiency. General study findings and limits: Reportedly, TCR beta sequences from common variable immunodeficiency showed fewer deletions and N-nucleotide insertions.

The data were produced by immunoSEQ multiplex PCR, yet TCRdb's version contains in-frame clones alone and is incomplete. This sample carries over 30,000 clones, none of them present only once. No antigen has been identified for these receptors. Specimen: peripheral blood mononuclear cells. Receptor source: a human donor with common variable immunodeficiency.

This clone was picked up many times. Read data end 3 residues before the CDR3 end; the end is taken from the germline J gene. V gene TRBV5-5 combines with J gene TRBJ1-1; D is uncertain. This CDR3 has 13 residues. V lost 1 base to trimming and J lost 1 base, with 5 bases between them. The germline CDR1 and CDR2 sequences are SGHKS and YYEKEE (reference sequence). The CDR3 bases that were read are TGTGCCAGCAGCTTGACGGGGAACACTGAA. Its translation is CASSLTGNTE. The CDR3 in full is CASSLTGNTEAFF.

This clone was observed many times. Coverage ceases 3 residues before the CDR3 finishes, and the germline J gene fills in the end. The chain recombines TRBV6-2 or TRBV6-3 with TRBJ2-1; possible D gene TRBD2, 6 bases. The CDR3 length is 15 residues. V was pared by 2 bases and J by 4 bases, with 12 bases between. The germline V gene encodes CDR1 MNHEY and CDR2 SVGEGT. The CDR3 sequence is CASSYKGGAYNEQFF. CDR3 DNA, as far as it was read: TGTGCCAGCAGTTACAAGGGCGGGGCTTACAATGAG.

This clone was counted ten times or more. The read terminates 3 residues ahead of where the CDR3 ends, so the germline J gene completes it. The chain has TRBV18 and TRBJ2-3; D is uncertain. The germline CDR1 and CDR2 sequences are KGHSH and LQKENI. The CDR3 runs to 12 residues. V lost 4 bases to trimming and J lost 4 bases, with 6 bases between them. CDR3: CASSLTADTQYF. Incomplete CDR3 DNA: TGTGCCAGCTCACTAACTGCAGATACG.

The sample holds a few counts of this clone. The read is 3 residues too short to cover the CDR3 end, so that end is filled in from the germline J gene. The J gene is TRBJ2-5, the V gene TRBV7-2; TRBD2 aligns across 7 bases. The V segment lost 4 bases and the J segment 1 base; nucleotides outside the gene matches: 6. The CDR3 spans 15 residues. CDR1 SGHTA and CDR2 FQGNSA come from the germline V gene. The sequenced part of the CDR3 DNA is TGTGCCAGCAGCTCCACTCTAGCGGCCCAAGAGACC. Amino acids: CASSSTLAAQET. In full, the CDR3 is CASSSTLAAQETQYF. Variable domain in full (rest from reference TRBV7-2 and TRBJ2-5): GAGVSQSPSNKVTEKGKDVELRCDPISGHTALYWYRQSLGQGLEFLIYFQGNSAPDKSGLPSDRFSAERTGGSVSTLTIQRTQQEDSAVYLCASSSTLAAQETQYFGPGTRLLVL.

There are many counts of this clone. The CDR3 goes on 3 residues after the read ends, and that part is filled in from the germline J gene. The chain uses TRBV30 and TRBJ2-3; the match to TRBD2 covers 8 bases. J gave up 2 bases and V 0 bases, and 7 bases lay outside the gene matches. This CDR3 has 16 residues. Germline V gene data show CDR1 as GTSNPN and CDR2 as SVGIG (reference sequence). The CDR3 protein is CAWSVRAGASTDTQYF. The CDR3 bases that were read are TGTGCCTGGAGTGTAAGAGCGGGGGCCTCCACAGATACG.

This clone has only a few counts. The sequenced fragment ends 3 residues before the CDR3 boundary, so the rest is inferred from the germline J gene. The V call is TRBV5-1, the J call TRBJ2-3; D possibly corresponds to TRBD2 (5 bases). Deletions cut 5 bases from V and 5 bases from J, with 9 bases between. The germline V gene has CDR1 SGHRS and CDR2 YFSETQ. The CDR3 runs to 12 residues. CDR3 amino acids: CASSREGDTQYF. The CDR3 bases that were read are TGCGCCAGCAGTCGTGAGGGAGATACG.

In this sample, this clone turned up a few times. The CDR3 goes on 3 residues after the read ends, and that part is filled in from the germline J gene. The rearrangement uses TRBV7-9 and TRBJ1-5, with D tentatively TRBD1 (5 bases). Trimming removed 5 bases from V and 0 bases from J, with 8 bases in between. CDR3 length: 14 residues. Germline assignment: CDR1 SEHNR and CDR2 FQNEAQ (reference sequence). The CDR3 is CASSLDSSNQPQHF. Incomplete CDR3 DNA: TGTGCCAGCAGCCTAGACAGTAGCAATCAGCCC.

The table lists this clone with a few counts. From the germline J gene comes the end of the CDR3, since the read stops 3 residues before it. The V call is TRBV7-9, the J call TRBJ2-7; perhaps TRBD1 as D (5 bases). With 1 base removed from V and 5 bases from J, the gap between germline ends came to 12 bases. Germline V gene sequence: CDR1 SEHNR, CDR2 FQNEAQ (reference sequence). The CDR3 is made up of 14 amino acids. The CDR3 sequence: CASSLDRSFDEQYF. The CDR3 bases that were read are TGTGCCAGCAGCTTAGACAGGAGTTTCGACGAG. Variable domain in full (rest from reference TRBV7-9 and TRBJ2-7): DTGVSQNPRHKITKRGQNVTFRCDPISEHNRLYWYRQTLGQGPEFLTYFQNEAQLEKSRLLSDRFSAERPKGSFSTLEIQRTEQGDSAMYLCASSLDRSFDEQYFGPGTRLTVT.